The 4 T cell receptor beta chains below all came from one sample that was sequenced in a study of T cells after yellow fever vaccination. From the 5' RACE reads, TCRdb called clonotypes with MiXCR, one entry per CDR3 protein. The repertoire holds 300,000 or so distinct CDR3 sequences, with 13% as singletons. The sample was CD4+ T cells sorted from PBMCs, taken 45 days after the yellow fever booster vaccination. Source of these receptors: a man between 25 and 39 years old who received the YFV17D yellow fever vaccine.

This clonotype appeared a single time. The chain employs TRBV12-3 or TRBV12-4 and TRBJ2-6; D assignment may be TRBD1 or TRBD2 (6 bases each). V lost 2 bases, J lost 3 bases, and 11 bases lay in between. CDR3 length: 16 amino acids. The CDR3 DNA reads as TGTGCCAGCAGTTTAATTCGGGGGCTTGGGGCCAACGTCCTGACTTTC. Translation: CASSLIRGLGANVLTF.

The chain has TRBV4-2 and TRBJ2-1, with D tentatively TRBD2 (6 bases). This CDR3 comprises 17 residues. Trimming removed 1 base at V and 2 bases at J, with 15 bases between. The germline V gene encodes CDR1 LGHNA and CDR2 YNFKEQ. The CDR3 spells CASSQVSVGGPYNEQFF. The CDR3 nucleotides are TGTGCCAGCAGCCAAGTTTCGGTCGGAGGGCCCTACAATGAGCAGTTCTTC.

This clonotype was seen more than once but under ten times. The chain links TRBV7-9 to TRBJ1-2; D is undetermined. The germline CDR1 and CDR2 sequences are SEHNR and FQNEAQ (reference sequence). V was pared by 1 base and J by 0 bases, with 6 bases between. This CDR3 comprises 14 residues. The CDR3 loop is CASSLVPTNYGYTF. CDR3 coding DNA: TGTGCCAGCAGCTTAGTCCCAACTAACTATGGCTACACCTTC.

The rearrangement links TRBV5-6 to TRBJ2-1; D is undetermined. The V end was cut by 4 bases, the J end by 0 bases, with 17 bases between. From germline, CDR1 is SGHDT and CDR2 YYEEEE. This CDR3 has 17 amino acids. Here the CDR3 reads CASSPSLGESSYNEQFF. The CDR3 DNA follows: TGTGCCAGCAGCCCAAGCCTGGGCGAGAGCTCCTACAATGAGCAGTTCTTC. The complete variable domain, with remaining parts taken from reference TRBV5-6 and TRBJ2-1, reads DAGVTQSPTHLIKTRGQQVTLRCSPKSGHDTVSWYQQALGQGPQFIFQYYEEEERQRGNFPDRFSGHQFPNYSSELNVNALLLGDSALYLCASSPSLGESSYNEQFFGPGTRLTVL.